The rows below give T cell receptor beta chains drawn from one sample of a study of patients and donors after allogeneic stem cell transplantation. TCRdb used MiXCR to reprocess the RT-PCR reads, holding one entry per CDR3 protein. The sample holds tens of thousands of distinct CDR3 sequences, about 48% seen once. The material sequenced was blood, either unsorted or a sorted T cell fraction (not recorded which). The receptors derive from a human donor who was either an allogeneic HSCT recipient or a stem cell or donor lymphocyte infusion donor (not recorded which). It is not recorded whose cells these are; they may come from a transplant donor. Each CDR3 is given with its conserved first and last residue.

CDR3: CASHGSNQPQHF
V: TRBV28
J: TRBJ1-5

CDR3: CASSPPAGAYEQYF
V: TRBV28
J: TRBJ2-7

CDR3: CASSIKREWYEQYF
V: TRBV5-1
J: TRBJ2-7

CDR3: CASSPNYGQPQHF
V: TRBV4-3
J: TRBJ1-5

CDR3: CSVWTGLVGYTF
V: TRBV29-1
J: TRBJ1-2

CDR3: CASTELRQVPSSGANVLTF
V: TRBV6-2/TRBV6-3
J: TRBJ2-6

CDR3: CASSLGGRYGNTIYF
V: TRBV12-3/TRBV12-4
J: TRBJ1-3

CDR3: CASSQDYGLSYGYTF
V: TRBV4-2
J: TRBJ1-2

CDR3: CASSPADGYYEQYF
V: TRBV12-3/TRBV12-4
J: TRBJ2-7

CDR3: CASSVVGQGKDEQFF
V: TRBV9
J: TRBJ2-1

CDR3: CASSSNRGQGAMSPNYGYTF
V: TRBV6-2/TRBV6-3
J: TRBJ1-2

CDR3: CASSYSTVSGSDTQYF
V: TRBV6-2/TRBV6-3
J: TRBJ2-3

CDR3: CASSLGTLIYGYTF
V: TRBV11-2
J: TRBJ1-2

CDR3: CASRSYGGPGGYTF
V: TRBV6-5
J: TRBJ1-2

CDR3: CASRGTSNPDTQYF
V: TRBV9
J: TRBJ2-3

CDR3: CASSRGGGGTEAFF
V: TRBV7-8
J: TRBJ1-1

CDR3: CASTTGGQTKAFF
V: TRBV4-1
J: TRBJ1-1

CDR3: CASSFTTGGVVDEQYF
V: TRBV27
J: TRBJ2-7

CDR3: CATSRLGRENTEAFF
V: TRBV15
J: TRBJ1-1

CDR3: CASSQEGSPFSGNTIYF
V: TRBV3-1
J: TRBJ1-3